This T cell receptor beta chain was sequenced in a study of lymphopenia after photon versus proton radiotherapy. General study findings and limits: Post-nadir TCR diversity decline inversely tracked overall survival among those who died. After lymphocyte nadir, photon-treated repertoires showed oligoclonal expansion, especially CD8+ Temra. Under photons, naive T cells and diversity fell while effector/memory populations rose.

Germline V gene lookup returns CDR1 GTSNPN and CDR2 SVGIG (reference sequence). V gave up 2 bases and J gave up 9 bases, with 10 bases separating them. This CDR3 comprises 11 residues. With respect to this clone: The antigen is undetermined.

Generated by immunoSEQ multiplex PCR, the TCRdb table keeps only in-frame clones and is missing some. The sample records 77,000 or so clones, around 82% being singletons. The V gene is TRBV30, the J gene TRBJ1-1; the D is unclear. The sample in question was peripheral blood, obtained from a patient treated with proton-based radiotherapy. The TCR originated in a man aged 55 to 69 with pancreatic cancer. CDR3 coding DNA: TGTGCCTGGAGTTATTCGAATCAAGCTTTCTTT. It yields the protein CAWSYSNQAFF. Full variable domain (outside the CDR3, taken from reference TRBV30 and TRBJ1-1): SQTIHQWPATLVQPVGSPLSLECTVEGTSNPNLYWYRQAAGRGLQLLFYSVGIGQISSEVPQNLSASRPQDRQFILSSKKLLLSDSGFYLCAWSYSNQAFFGQGTRLTVV.